This T cell receptor (beta chain) was profiled in a study of blood T cell repertoires in COVID-19. Study at large: Sites across the United States, Italy and Spain contributed samples from acute and convalescent COVID-19. Sources were T cells, B-cell-depleted T cells, or PBMCs; the material itself was cDNA or gDNA.

Original data processing: Nucleated cell number was recorded as an estimate derived from reference gene primer amplification. Sequencing was performed with immunoSEQ multiplex PCR; in TCRdb, only in-frame clones are kept and a portion is missing. The V and J calls and clone size come from that table; D and trimming were worked out from the DNA. The data contain tens of thousands of clones, 85% to 90% of them singletons. The sequence derives from a man aged 45-65 years with active COVID-19. Sequenced sample: peripheral blood.

CDR3 DNA: TGCAGCGTAATTACACAGGACCCGAACACCGGGGAGCTGTTTTTT. This encodes CSVITQDPNTGELFF. The rearrangement links TRBV29-1 to TRBJ2-2, with a weak D call TRBD1 (5 bases). Germline lookup yields CDR1 SQVTM and CDR2 ANQGSEA. Trimming took off 6 bases at V and 0 bases at J, with 14 bases between the two ends. The CDR3 runs to 15 residues.